This T cell receptor (beta chain) was identified during a study of blood T cell repertoires in COVID-19 (TCRdb year 2020). Regarding the research as a whole: Samples from collaborators originated in the United States, Italy and Spain and spanned both the acute and convalescent phases of COVID-19. The material from the prospective study consisted of cDNA or gDNA derived from T cells, B-cell-depleted T cells, or PBMCs. The sample metadata nearly always contained a de-identified subject ID, COVID-19 status, age in years and sex. The dataset comprised deeply sampled blood TCRbeta repertoires from subjects exposed to, actively infected with, or recovered from COVID-19. The samples were drawn from two sources: the first 160 participants of the ongoing ImmuneRACE study, and 1,000 to 1,500 subjects contributed by 6 global collaborators. The repertoires were released in a freely available public database meant as a resource for research on the immune response to SARS-CoV-2. Where available, HLA class I and class II types were obtained from metadata supplied by the sample provider rather than from assay-based typing.

Study-wide conclusions, independent of this receptor: The quantity of clinical and demographic metadata differed by source and by participant and was supplied without curation.

Turning to this clone: The antigen it recognizes is unknown. No clone much larger than this one lies a single base away; base qualities are absent.

The CDR3 sequence holds 16 residues, the cysteine and phenylalanine included. Only CDR3 DNA is held: 48 bases, read in frame from base 1. The immunoSEQ Assay, a bias-controlled multiplex PCR, was used to amplify TCRbeta CDR3 regions from genomic DNA. The authors' pipeline ran thus. Nucleated cell counts per sample were estimated from amplification of reference gene primers within the assay. Sequence reads were collapsed and filtered to measure the absolute abundance of every unique TCRbeta CDR3 rearrangement. For each sample, productive Simpson clonality was calculated by taking the square root of Simpson's diversity index across productive rearrangements. TCRdb re-hosts the immuneACCESS table, in-frame sequences only. Its copies lack some clones; in the studies checked, an unresolved V gene accounts for under half of them, and the cause for the rest is not known. That table furnishes V, J and clone size, whereas the DNA furnished D and trimming. This sample has approximately 92,000 clones in its table, and around three quarters of those were observed once. The top ten hold roughly 8.2% of the sample.

A second Seattle source provided samples from volunteer blood donors who had recovered from COVID-19. Each collaborating institution followed its own protocols to collect whole blood in K2EDTA tubes. For TCRbeta analysis, collaborator samples were shipped as frozen whole blood, as isolated PBMCs, or as DNA extracted from either sample type. The clonotype originates from a man aged 50 or older who had recovered from COVID-19. This receptor chain uses TRBV7-5 and TRBJ1-1; the table names TRBD1, a call not compared with the DNA. TRBV7-5 corresponds to a pseudogene. The sample consisted of peripheral blood. CDR3 sequence: CARSPWGQGEDTEAFF. The DNA sequence is given as TGTGCCAGAAGCCCATGGGGACAGGGGGAAGACACTGAAGCTTTCTTT.